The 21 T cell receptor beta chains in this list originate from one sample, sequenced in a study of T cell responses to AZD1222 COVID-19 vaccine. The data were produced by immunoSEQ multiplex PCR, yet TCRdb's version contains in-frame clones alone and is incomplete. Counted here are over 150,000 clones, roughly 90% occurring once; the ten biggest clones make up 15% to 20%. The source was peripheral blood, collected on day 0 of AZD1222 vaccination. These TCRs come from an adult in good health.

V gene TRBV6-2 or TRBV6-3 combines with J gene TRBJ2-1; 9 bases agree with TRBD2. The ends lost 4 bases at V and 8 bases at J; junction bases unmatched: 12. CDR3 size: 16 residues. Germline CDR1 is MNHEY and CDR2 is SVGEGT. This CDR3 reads CASSSLRVASGDEQFF. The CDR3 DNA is TGTGCCAGCAGTTCCCTCAGGGTCGCTAGCGGGGATGAGCAGTTCTTC.

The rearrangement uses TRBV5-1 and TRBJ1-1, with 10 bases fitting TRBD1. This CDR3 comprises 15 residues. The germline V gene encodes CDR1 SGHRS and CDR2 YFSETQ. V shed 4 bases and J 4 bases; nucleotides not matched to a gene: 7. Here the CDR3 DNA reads TGCGCCAGCAGCGTGTCATGGACAGGGGGCACTGAAGCTTTCTTT. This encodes CASSVSWTGGTEAFF.

The CDR3 nucleotides read TGTGCCAGCAGCGTAGCTTTCAGCGGGAGCACAGATACGCAGTATTTT. This translates into CASSVAFSGSTDTQYF. The chain links TRBV9 to TRBJ2-3, with D perhaps TRBD2 (6 bases). This CDR3 region has 16 residues. The V gene's germline CDR1 is SGDLS and CDR2 YYNGEE. Trimming took off 0 bases at V and 0 bases at J, with 11 bases between the two ends.

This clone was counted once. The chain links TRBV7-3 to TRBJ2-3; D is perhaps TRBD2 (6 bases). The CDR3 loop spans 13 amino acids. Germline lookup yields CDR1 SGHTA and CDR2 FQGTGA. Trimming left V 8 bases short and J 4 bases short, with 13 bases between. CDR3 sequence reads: CASRPGGSDTQYF. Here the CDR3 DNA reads TGTGCCAGCCGTCCTGGAGGGTCAGATACGCAGTATTTT.

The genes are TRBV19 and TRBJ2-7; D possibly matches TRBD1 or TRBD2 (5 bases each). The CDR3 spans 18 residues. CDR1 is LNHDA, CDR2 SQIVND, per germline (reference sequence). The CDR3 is CASASSIVNGGFSYEQYF. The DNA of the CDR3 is TGTGCTAGTGCCAGTAGTATAGTCAATGGGGGTTTTTCCTACGAGCAGTACTTC.

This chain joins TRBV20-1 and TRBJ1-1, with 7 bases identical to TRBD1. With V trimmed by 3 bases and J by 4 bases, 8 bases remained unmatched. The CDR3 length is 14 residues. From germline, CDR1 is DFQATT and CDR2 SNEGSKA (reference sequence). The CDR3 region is CSASRDSGSTEAFF. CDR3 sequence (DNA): TGCAGTGCTAGTAGGGACAGCGGTTCCACTGAAGCTTTCTTT.

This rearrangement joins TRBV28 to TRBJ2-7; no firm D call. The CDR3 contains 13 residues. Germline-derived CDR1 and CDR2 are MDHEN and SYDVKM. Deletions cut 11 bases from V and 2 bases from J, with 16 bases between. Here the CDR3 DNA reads TGTGCCTGCCGAGAAGAGCTCGCCTACGAGCAGTACTTC. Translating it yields CACREELAYEQYF.

CDR3 sequence reads: CASSFSGTRPYNEQFF. The CDR3 region has the DNA TGTGCCAGCAGTTTTTCCGGGACGCGACCCTACAATGAGCAGTTCTTC. The V call is TRBV28, the J call TRBJ2-1; D is tentatively TRBD1 or TRBD2 (5 bases each). Germline V gene lookup returns CDR1 MDHEN and CDR2 SYDVKM. The CDR3 contains 16 residues. Trimming pared 3 bases from V and 2 bases from J, leaving 14 bases between.

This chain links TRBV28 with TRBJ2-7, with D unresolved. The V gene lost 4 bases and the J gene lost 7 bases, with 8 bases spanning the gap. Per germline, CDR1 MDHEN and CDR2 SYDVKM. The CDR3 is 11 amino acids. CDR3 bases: TGTGCCAGCAGTTGGGCAACGGAGCAGTACTTC. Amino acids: CASSWATEQYF.

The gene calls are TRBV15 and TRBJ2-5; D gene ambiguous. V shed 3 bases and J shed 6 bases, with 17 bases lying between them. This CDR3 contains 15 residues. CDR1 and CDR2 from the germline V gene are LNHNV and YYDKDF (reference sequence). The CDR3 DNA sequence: TGTGCCACCAGCAGGCCTAGGGAACAGATCCAGACCCAGTACTTC. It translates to CATSRPREQIQTQYF.

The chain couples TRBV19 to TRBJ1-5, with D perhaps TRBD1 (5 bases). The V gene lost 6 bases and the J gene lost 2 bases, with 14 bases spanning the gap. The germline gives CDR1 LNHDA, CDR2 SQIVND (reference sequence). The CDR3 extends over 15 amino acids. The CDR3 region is CASRGTSRGNQPQHF. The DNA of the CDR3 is TGTGCCAGTAGAGGGACCAGTCGCGGCAATCAGCCCCAGCATTTT.

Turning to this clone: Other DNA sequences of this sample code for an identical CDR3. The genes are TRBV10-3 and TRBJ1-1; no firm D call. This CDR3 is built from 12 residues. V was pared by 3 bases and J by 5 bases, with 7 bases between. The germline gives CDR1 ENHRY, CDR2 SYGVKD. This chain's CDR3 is CAISDGGTEAFF. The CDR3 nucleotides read TGTGCCATCAGTGACGGAGGAACTGAAGCTTTCTTT.

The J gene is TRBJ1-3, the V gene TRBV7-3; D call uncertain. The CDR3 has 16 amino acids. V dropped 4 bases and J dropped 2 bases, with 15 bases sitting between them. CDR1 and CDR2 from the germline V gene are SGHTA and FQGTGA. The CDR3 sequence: CASSSRGPAAGNTIYF. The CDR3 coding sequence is TGTGCCAGCAGCTCCCGCGGACCGGCGGCTGGAAACACCATATATTTT.

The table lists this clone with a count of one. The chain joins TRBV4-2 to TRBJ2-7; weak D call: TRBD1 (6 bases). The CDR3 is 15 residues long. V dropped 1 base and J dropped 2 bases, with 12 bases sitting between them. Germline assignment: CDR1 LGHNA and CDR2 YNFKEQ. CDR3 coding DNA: TGTGCCAGCAGCCAAGGTAGACAGGAGACCTACGAGCAGTACTTC. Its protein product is CASSQGRQETYEQYF.

The CDR3 bases are TGTGCCTGGAACCAGGGGAGCTACGAGCAGTACTTC. This encodes CAWNQGSYEQYF. The J gene is TRBJ2-7, the V gene TRBV30; D possibly corresponds to TRBD1 (6 bases). Germline V gene lookup returns CDR1 GTSNPN and CDR2 SVGIG (reference sequence). The V end was cut by 4 bases, the J end by 3 bases, with 10 bases between. The CDR3 has 12 residues.

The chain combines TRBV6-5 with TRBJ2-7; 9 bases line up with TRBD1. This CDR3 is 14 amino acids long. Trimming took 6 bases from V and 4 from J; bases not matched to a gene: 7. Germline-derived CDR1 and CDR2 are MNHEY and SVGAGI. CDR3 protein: CASRQMDRGYEQYF. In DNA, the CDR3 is TGTGCCAGCAGACAAATGGACAGGGGATACGAGCAGTACTTC.

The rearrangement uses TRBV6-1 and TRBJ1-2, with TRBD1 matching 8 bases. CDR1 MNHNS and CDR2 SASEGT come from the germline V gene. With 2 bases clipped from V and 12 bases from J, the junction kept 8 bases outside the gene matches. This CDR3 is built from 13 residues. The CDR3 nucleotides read TGTGCCAGCAGTGAACCGGGACAGGTAGCCAACACCTTC. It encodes CASSEPGQVANTF.

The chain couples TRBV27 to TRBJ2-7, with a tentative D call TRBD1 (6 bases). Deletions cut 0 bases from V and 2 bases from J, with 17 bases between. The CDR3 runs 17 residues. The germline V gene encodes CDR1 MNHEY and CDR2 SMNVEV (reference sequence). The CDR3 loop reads CASSLSKHSGATYEQYF. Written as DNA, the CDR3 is TGTGCCAGCAGTTTATCTAAACACTCAGGGGCTACCTACGAGCAGTACTTC.

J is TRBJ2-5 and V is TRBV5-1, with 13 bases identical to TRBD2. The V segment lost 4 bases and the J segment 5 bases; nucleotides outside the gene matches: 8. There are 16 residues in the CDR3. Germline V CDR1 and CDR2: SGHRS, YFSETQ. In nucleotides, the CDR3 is TGCGCCAGCAGCCCCTCCGGGACTAGCGGGGTTGAGACCCAGTACTTC. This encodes CASSPSGTSGVETQYF.

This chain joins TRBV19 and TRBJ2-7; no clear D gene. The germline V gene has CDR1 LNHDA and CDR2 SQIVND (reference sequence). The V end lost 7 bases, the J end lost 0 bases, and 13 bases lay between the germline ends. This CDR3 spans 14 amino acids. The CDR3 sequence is CASMATAFSYEQYF. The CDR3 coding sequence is TGTGCCAGTATGGCGACCGCTTTCTCCTACGAGCAGTACTTC.

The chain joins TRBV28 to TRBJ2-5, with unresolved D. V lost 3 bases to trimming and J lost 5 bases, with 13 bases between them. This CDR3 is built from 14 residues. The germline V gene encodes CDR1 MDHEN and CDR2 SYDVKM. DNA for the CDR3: TGTGCCAGCAGTTTGCTTGGGGTGGTGGAGACCCAGTACTTC. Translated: CASSLLGVVETQYF.